These 13 T cell receptor beta chains share one sample of origin, sequenced in a study of spatial heterogeneity in lung cancer. Findings of the study overall: Tracking of tumor mutation counts was seen in expanded intratumoral alpha and beta TCR counts.

Antigen specificity for these receptors is unknown. Time point noted: sample taken at primary tumor resection. TCRdb re-analysed the 5' RACE reads in MiXCR, keeping a single row per CDR3 protein. This sample yields 4,500 to 5,000 distinct CDR3 sequences, of which 9.5% to 15% are seen a single time; roughly 26% belongs to the top ten. The sample here was lung tumor tissue, taken at surgery. The receptors originated from a male donor with early-stage non-small cell lung cancer.

This clonotype is medium-sized in the sample. In a library made to pick up alpha chains, this beta chain is a stray read with a size that means little. The CDR3 nucleotides are TGTGCCAGCAGTTCCGGGGTTACGCAGTATTTT. This sequence encodes CASSSGVTQYF. This chain joins TRBV28 and TRBJ2-3; D may be TRBD2 (5 bases). This CDR3 spans 11 amino acids. The V and J ends lost 4 bases and 8 bases respectively, with 7 bases between them. Germline CDR1 and CDR2: MDHEN and SYDVKM.

This clonotype is medium-sized (0.01 to 0.1%) by share. This beta chain slipped into a library made for alpha chains as a stray read, so its size is not meaningful. This chain uses TRBV6-5 with TRBJ1-2; the D is unclear. In germline, CDR1 is MNHEY, CDR2 SVGAGI. The CDR3 consists of 11 residues. Trimming left V 10 bases short and J 0 bases short, with 6 bases between. The CDR3 here is CAIGSNYGYTF. In DNA form, the CDR3 reads TGTGCCATCGGGTCTAACTATGGCTACACCTTC.

Sample share makes this clonotype large. Since it is a stray read in a library aimed at alpha chains, this beta chain has a size that is not meaningful. The V gene is TRBV11-2, the J gene TRBJ2-7, with D tentatively TRBD2 (5 bases). Trimming cost V 0 bases and J 4 bases, with 10 bases left between them. The CDR3 consists of 14 residues. Germline CDR1 is SGHAT and CDR2 is FQNNGV. CDR3 region: CASSLDPGRYEQYF. The CDR3 region has the DNA TGTGCCAGCAGCTTAGATCCGGGAAGGTACGAGCAGTACTTC. The complete variable domain, with remaining parts taken from reference TRBV11-2 and TRBJ2-7, reads EAGVAQSPRYKIIEKRQSVAFWCNPISGHATLYWYQQILGQGPKLLIQFQNNGVVDDSQLPKDRFSAERLKGVDSTLKIQPAKLEDSAVYLCASSLDPGRYEQYFGPGTRLTVT.

Many counts were recorded for this clonotype. The size of this beta chain means little, since it is a stray read in a library made for alpha chains. The V and J genes are TRBV6-5 and TRBJ1-2; D is undetermined. V lost 2 bases and J lost 4, with 14 bases in between. The CDR3 has 15 amino acids. The germline V gene encodes CDR1 MNHEY and CDR2 SVGAGI. This CDR3 reads CASSYHPSARYGYTF. The DNA for the CDR3 is TGTGCCAGCAGTTACCACCCTTCAGCCCGCTATGGCTACACCTTC.

This clonotype occurred many times. Found in a library prepared for alpha chains, this beta chain is an off-target read, and its abundance has little meaning. In nucleotides, the CDR3 is TGCGCCAGCAGCCAAGACCGATTCGGACTAGCGGGAGGAGATGAGCAGTTCTTC. This sequence encodes CASSQDRFGLAGGDEQFF. The chain has TRBV4-3 and TRBJ2-1; 14 bases agree with TRBD2. The CDR3 has 18 residues. Germline V CDR1 and CDR2: LGHNA, YSLEER. The J segment lost 8 bases and the V segment lost 0 bases, leaving 9 bases of the junction unmatched.

This clonotype was counted ten times or more. This beta chain is an unintended read in a library built for alpha chains; its size means little. This chain uses TRBV6-2 or TRBV6-3 with TRBJ2-7, with D possibly being TRBD1 or TRBD2 (5 bases each). The germline gives CDR1 MNHEY, CDR2 SVGEGT. The CDR3 consists of 16 residues. Trimming stripped 2 bases from V and 2 bases from J, with 16 bases between. The CDR3 spells CASSYRPGPPTYEQYF. CDR3 nucleotides: TGTGCCAGCAGTTACCGTCCGGGACCCCCTACCTACGAGCAGTACTTC.

At least ten counts were recorded for this clonotype. Little can be read into the size of this beta chain, an off-target read in a library designed for alpha chains. This chain connects TRBV4-1 to TRBJ1-2; D might be TRBD1 (6 bases). Germline V CDR1 and CDR2: MGHRA, YSYEKL. Trimming took off 0 bases at V and 4 bases at J, with 9 bases between the two ends. There are 14 residues in the CDR3. CDR3 region: CASSQEQGPYGYTF. The CDR3 DNA reads as TGCGCCAGCAGCCAAGAACAGGGCCCCTATGGCTACACCTTC.

This clonotype was counted ten times or more. This beta chain is an off-target read within a library intended for alpha chains, so its frequency means little. CDR3 amino acids: CASSDGDTNTGELFF. The CDR3 bases are TGTGCCAGCAGTGACGGGGACACTAACACCGGGGAGCTGTTTTTT. The J gene is TRBJ2-2, the V gene TRBV2; D perhaps matches TRBD1 (6 bases). The germline V gene has CDR1 SNHLY and CDR2 FYNNEI. The CDR3 is made up of 15 amino acids. Trimming left V 3 bases short and J 2 bases short, with 10 bases between.

About this clonotype: Because the library targeted alpha chains, this beta chain is an off-target read whose size means little. The chain couples TRBV5-1 to TRBJ2-7, with TRBD2 as a possible D gene (6 bases). This CDR3 has 14 amino acids. CDR1 is SGHRS, CDR2 YFSETQ, per germline. V was shortened by 2 bases and J by 6 bases, with 15 bases between the two germline ends. This CDR3 reads CASSFSGEVAEQYF. CDR3 sequence (DNA): TGCGCCAGCAGCTTTAGCGGAGAGGTAGCCGAGCAGTACTTC.

In regard to this clonotype: The library was prepared for alpha chains; this beta chain is a stray read, so its frequency means little. The chain joins TRBV27 to TRBJ2-7; D gene ambiguous. The CDR3 sequence is 13 residues long. Germline CDR1 reads MNHEY; CDR2 reads SMNVEV (reference sequence). Trimming removed 2 bases from V and 4 bases from J, with 9 bases in between. CDR3 region: CASSLRLGYEQYF. The CDR3 nucleotides are TGTGCCAGCAGTTTAAGGCTTGGATACGAGCAGTACTTC.

This clonotype was detected ten times or more. This beta chain lies outside the target of a library built for alpha chains; its clone size means little. V usage is TRBV12-3 or TRBV12-4 and J usage is TRBJ2-2; TRBD1 aligns across 7 bases. Trimming at V came to 6 bases and at J to 2 bases, leaving 3 bases not matched to a gene. The CDR3 has 14 residues. CDR3 nucleotide sequence: TGTGCCAGCAGCCGGGACAGAAACACCGGGGAGCTGTTTTTT. It yields the protein CASSRDRNTGELFF.

There are many counts of this clonotype. This beta chain is a stray sequence in a library constructed for alpha chains; its clone size is not meaningful. CDR3 loop: CASTLIGGSSYNEQFF. The CDR3, as DNA: TGTGCCAGCACCTTGATCGGAGGCAGCTCCTACAATGAGCAGTTCTTC. The chain uses TRBV28 and TRBJ2-1; a weak D match, TRBD2 (5 bases). V was shortened by 7 bases and J by 0 bases, with 16 bases between the two germline ends. CDR1 and CDR2 from the germline V gene are MDHEN and SYDVKM. This CDR3 is built from 16 residues.

Comment on this clonotype: Being off target in a library aimed at alpha chains, this beta chain has a size of little meaning. The rearrangement joins TRBV2 to TRBJ2-7, with TRBD2 matching 9 bases. CDR3 length: 16 residues. Germline trimming cut 11 bases from V and 2 bases from J; bases unmatched to any gene: 16. CDR1 and CDR2 (germline): SNHLY, FYNNEI. CDR3 sequence: CAGKAGGTPETYEQYF. As DNA, the CDR3 is TGTGCCGGCAAGGCGGGAGGGACTCCCGAAACCTACGAGCAGTACTTC.